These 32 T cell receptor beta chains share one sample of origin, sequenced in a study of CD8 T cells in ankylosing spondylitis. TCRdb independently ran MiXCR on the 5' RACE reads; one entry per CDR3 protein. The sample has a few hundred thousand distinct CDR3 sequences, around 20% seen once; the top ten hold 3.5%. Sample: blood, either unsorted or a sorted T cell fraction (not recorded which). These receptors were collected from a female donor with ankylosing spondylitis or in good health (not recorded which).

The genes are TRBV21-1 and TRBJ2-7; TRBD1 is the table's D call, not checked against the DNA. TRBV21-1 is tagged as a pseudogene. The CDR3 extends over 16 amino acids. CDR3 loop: CASSKARTVPSYEQYF. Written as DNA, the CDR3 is TGTGCCAGCAGCAAAGCGCGGACAGTACCCTCCTACGAGCAGTACTTC.

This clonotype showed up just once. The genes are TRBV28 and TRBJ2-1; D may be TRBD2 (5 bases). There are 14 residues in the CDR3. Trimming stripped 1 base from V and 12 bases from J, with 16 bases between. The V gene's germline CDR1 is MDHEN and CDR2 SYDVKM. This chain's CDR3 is CASSLSHLTRGQFF. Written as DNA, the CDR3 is TGTGCCAGCAGTTTATCCCATCTCACACGGGGGCAGTTCTTC.

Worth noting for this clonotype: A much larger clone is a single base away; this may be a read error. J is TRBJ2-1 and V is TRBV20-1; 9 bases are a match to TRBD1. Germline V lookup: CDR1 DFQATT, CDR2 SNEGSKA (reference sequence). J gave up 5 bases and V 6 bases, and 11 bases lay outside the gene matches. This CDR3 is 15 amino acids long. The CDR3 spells CSARRAGTGHNEQFF. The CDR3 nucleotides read TGCAGTGCCCGGAGGGCGGGGACAGGGCACAATGAGCAGTTCTTC.

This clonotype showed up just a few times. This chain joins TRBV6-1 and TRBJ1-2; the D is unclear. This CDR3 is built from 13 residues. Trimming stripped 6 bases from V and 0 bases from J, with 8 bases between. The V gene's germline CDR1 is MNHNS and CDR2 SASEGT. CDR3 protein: CASSDGSNYGYTF. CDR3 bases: TGTGCCAGCAGCGACGGGTCTAACTATGGCTACACCTTC.

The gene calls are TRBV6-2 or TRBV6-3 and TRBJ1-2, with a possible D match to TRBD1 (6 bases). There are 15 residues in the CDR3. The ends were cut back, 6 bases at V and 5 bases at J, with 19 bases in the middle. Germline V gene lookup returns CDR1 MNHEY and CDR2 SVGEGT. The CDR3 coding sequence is TGTGCCAGCAGAGGATCCACCCCGAGGGGGTATGGCTACACCTTC. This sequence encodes CASRGSTPRGYGYTF.

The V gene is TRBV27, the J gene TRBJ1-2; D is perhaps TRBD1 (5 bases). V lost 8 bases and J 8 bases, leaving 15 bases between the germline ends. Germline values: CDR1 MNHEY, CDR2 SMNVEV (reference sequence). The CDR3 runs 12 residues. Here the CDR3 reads CASGQRGGGYTF. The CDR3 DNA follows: TGTGCCAGCGGTCAGAGGGGCGGAGGCTACACCTTC.

The CDR3 nucleotides are TGCAGTGCTAGGTTGGACAGCCCTTTCGGATACGAGCAGTACTTC. It yields the protein CSARLDSPFGYEQYF. This chain joins TRBV20-1 and TRBJ2-7; maybe TRBD1 (6 bases). From germline, CDR1 is DFQATT and CDR2 SNEGSKA (reference sequence). The CDR3 is made up of 15 amino acids. Trimming removed 3 bases from V and 4 bases from J, with 19 bases in between.

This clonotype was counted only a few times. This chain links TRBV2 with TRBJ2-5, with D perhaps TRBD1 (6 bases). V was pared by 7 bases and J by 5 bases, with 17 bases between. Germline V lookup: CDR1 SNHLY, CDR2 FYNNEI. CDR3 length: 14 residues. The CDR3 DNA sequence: TGTGCCAGCACCTTCGGTAGGGGGATCGAGACCCAGTACTTC. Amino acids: CASTFGRGIETQYF. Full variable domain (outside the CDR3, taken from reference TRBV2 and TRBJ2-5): EPEVTQTPSHQVTQMGQEVILRCVPISNHLYFYWYRQILGQKVEFLVSFYNNEISEKSEIFDDQFSVERPDGSNFTLKIRSTKLEDSAMYFCASTFGRGIETQYFGPGTRLLVL.

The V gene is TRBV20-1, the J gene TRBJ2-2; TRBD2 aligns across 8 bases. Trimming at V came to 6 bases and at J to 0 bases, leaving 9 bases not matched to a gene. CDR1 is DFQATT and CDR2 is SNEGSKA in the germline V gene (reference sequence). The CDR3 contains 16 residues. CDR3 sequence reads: CSARGAGGSNTGELFF. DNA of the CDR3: TGCAGTGCCCGAGGGGCGGGAGGATCGAACACCGGGGAGCTGTTTTTT.

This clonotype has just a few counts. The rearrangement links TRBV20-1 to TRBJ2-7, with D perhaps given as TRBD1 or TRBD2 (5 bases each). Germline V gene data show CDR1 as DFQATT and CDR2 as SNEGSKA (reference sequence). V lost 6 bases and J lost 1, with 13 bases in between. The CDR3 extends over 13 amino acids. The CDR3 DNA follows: TGCAGTGCGAGGGACGCGGCTTCCTACGAGCAGTACTTC. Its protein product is CSARDAASYEQYF.

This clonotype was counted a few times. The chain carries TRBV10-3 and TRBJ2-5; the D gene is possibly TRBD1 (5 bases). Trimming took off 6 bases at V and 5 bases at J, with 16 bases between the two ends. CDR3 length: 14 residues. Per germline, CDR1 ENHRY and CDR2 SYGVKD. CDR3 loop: CAISPGALGETQYF. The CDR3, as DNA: TGTGCCATCAGCCCTGGGGCATTGGGGGAGACCCAGTACTTC.

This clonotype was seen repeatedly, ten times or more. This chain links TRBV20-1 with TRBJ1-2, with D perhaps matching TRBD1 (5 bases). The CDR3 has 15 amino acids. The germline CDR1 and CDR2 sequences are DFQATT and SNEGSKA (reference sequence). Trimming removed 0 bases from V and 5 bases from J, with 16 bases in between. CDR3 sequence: CSARDDRRGWYGYTF. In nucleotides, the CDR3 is TGCAGTGCTAGAGATGACCGACGGGGCTGGTATGGCTACACCTTC.

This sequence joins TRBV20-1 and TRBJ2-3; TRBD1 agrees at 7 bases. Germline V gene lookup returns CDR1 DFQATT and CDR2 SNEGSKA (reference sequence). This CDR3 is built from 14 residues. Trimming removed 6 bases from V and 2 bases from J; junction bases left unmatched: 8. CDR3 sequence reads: CSAETGTYTDTQYF. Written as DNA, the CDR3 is TGCAGTGCCGAGACAGGGACATACACAGATACGCAGTATTTT.

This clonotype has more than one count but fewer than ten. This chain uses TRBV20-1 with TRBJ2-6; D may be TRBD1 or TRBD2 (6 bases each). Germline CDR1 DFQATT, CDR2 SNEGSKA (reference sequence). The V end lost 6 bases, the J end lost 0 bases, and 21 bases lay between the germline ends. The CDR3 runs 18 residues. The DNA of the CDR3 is TGCAGTGCGGGGTCTGGAGGGGGGCCCCCCTCTGGGGCCAACGTCCTGACTTTC. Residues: CSAGSGGGPPSGANVLTF.

The CDR3 coding sequence is TGTGCCACCAGCAACCACGTACTAGCGGGAGTCGGGGAGCTGTTTTTT. Translation gives CATSNHVLAGVGELFF. This rearrangement joins TRBV15 to TRBJ2-2; 11 bases map to TRBD2. This CDR3 comprises 16 residues. V lost 4 bases, J lost 7 bases, and 8 bases stayed unmatched. Looked up from germline, CDR1 is LNHNV and CDR2 is YYDKDF (reference sequence).

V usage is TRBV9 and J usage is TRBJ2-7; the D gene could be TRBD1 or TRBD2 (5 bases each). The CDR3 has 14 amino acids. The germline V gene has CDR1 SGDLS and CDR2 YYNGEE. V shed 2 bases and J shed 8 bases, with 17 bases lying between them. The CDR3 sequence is CASSVDGTQYQQYF. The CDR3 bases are TGTGCCAGCAGCGTTGACGGGACCCAGTACCAGCAGTACTTC.

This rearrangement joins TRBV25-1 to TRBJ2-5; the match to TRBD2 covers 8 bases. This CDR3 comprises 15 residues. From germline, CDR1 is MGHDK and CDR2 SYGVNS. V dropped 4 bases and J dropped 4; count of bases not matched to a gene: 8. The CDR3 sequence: CASSVTGGVPETQYF. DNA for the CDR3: TGTGCCAGCAGTGTAACGGGAGGGGTTCCAGAGACCCAGTACTTC. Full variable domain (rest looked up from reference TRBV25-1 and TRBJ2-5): EADIYQTPRYLVIGTGKKITLECSQTMGHDKMYWYQQDPGMELHLIHYSYGVNSTEKGDLSSESTVSRIRTEHFPLTLESARPSHTSQYLCASSVTGGVPETQYFGPGTRLLVL.

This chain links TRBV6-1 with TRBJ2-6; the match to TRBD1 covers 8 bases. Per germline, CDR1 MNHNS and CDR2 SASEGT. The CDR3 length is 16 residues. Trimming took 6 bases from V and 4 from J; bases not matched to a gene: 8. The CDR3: CASRVTGGGGANVLTF. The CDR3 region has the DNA TGTGCCAGCAGGGTAACAGGGGGAGGAGGGGCCAACGTCCTGACTTTC.

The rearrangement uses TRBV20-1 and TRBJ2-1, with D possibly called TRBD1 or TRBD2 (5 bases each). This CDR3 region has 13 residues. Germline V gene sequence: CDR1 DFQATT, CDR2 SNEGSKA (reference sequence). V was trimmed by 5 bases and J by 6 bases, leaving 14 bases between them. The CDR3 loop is CSAGGVLPNEQFF. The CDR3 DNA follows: TGCAGTGCTGGGGGAGTGCTTCCCAATGAGCAGTTCTTC.

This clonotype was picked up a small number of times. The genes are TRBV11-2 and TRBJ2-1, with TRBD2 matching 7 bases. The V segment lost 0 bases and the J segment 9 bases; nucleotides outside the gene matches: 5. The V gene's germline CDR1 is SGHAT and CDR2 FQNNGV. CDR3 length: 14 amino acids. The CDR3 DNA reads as TGTGCCAGCAGCTTAGACGGGAGGCGGAGTGAGCAGTTCTTC. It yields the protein CASSLDGRRSEQFF.

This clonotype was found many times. The CDR3 reads CASSWSATSGRVGEQFF. DNA for the CDR3: TGTGCCAGCAGTTGGTCCGCGACTAGCGGGAGAGTTGGTGAGCAGTTCTTC. The V and J genes are TRBV6-5 and TRBJ2-1; 12 nucleotides match TRBD2. Germline-derived CDR1 and CDR2 are MNHEY and SVGAGI. This CDR3 comprises 17 residues. V trimming: 4 bases; J trimming: 9 bases; junction bases outside the gene matches: 13.

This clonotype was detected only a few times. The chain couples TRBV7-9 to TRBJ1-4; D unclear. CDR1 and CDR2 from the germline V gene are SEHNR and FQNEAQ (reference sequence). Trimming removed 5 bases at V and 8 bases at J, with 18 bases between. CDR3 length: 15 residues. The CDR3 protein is CASSARTAFGEKLFF. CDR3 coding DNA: TGTGCCAGCAGCGCCCGGACGGCCTTCGGGGAAAAACTGTTTTTT.

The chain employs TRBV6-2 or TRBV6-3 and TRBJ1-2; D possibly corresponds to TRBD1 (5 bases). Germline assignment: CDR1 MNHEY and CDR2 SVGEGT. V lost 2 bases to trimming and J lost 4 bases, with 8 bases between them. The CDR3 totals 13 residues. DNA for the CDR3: TGTGCCAGCAGTTACGGTGGGACCTATGGCTACACCTTC. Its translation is CASSYGGTYGYTF.

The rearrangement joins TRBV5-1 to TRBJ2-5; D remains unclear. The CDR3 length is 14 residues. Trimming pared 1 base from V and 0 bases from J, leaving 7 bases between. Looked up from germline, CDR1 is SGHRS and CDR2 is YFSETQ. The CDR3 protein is CASSLTINQETQYF. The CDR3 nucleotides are TGCGCCAGCAGCTTGACAATTAACCAAGAGACCCAGTACTTC.

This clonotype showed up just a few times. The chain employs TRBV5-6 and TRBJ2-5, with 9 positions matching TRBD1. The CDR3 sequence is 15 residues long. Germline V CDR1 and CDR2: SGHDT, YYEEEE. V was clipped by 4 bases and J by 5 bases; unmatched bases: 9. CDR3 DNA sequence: TGTGCCAGCAGCATAGGGACAGGGCGGGAGGAGACCCAGTACTTC. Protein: CASSIGTGREETQYF.

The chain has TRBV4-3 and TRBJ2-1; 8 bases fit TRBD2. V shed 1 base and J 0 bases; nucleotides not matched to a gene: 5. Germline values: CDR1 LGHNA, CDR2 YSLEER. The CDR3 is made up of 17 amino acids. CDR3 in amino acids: CASSQAPSGSSYNEQFF. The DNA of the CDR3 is TGCGCCAGCAGCCAAGCGCCAAGCGGGAGCTCCTACAATGAGCAGTTCTTC.

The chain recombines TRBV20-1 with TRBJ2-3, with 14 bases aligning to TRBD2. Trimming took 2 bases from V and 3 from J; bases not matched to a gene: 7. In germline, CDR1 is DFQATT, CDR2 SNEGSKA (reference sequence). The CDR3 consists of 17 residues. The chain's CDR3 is CSARPQTSGRETDTQYF. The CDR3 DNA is TGCAGTGCTAGACCTCAGACTAGCGGGAGGGAGACAGATACGCAGTATTTT.

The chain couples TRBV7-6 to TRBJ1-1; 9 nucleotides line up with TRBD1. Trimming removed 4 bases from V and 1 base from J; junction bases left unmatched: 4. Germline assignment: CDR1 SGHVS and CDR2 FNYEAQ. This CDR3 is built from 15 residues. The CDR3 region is CASSSLTGGNTEAFF. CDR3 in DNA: TGTGCCAGCAGCTCACTGACAGGGGGGAACACTGAAGCTTTCTTT.

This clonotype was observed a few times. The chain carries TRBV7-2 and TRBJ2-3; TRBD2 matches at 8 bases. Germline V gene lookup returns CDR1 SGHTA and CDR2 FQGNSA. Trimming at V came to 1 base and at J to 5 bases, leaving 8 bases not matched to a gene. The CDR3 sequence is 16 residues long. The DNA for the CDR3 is TGTGCCAGCAGCTTAGTAGCGGGACTCGGTGGAGATACGCAGTATTTT. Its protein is CASSLVAGLGGDTQYF.

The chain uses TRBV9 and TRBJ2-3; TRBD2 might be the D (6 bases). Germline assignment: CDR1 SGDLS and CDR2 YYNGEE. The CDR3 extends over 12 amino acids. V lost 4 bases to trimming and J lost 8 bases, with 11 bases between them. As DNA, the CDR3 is TGTGCCAGCAGCCCCCCTAGCGTTACGCAGTATTTT. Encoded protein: CASSPPSVTQYF.

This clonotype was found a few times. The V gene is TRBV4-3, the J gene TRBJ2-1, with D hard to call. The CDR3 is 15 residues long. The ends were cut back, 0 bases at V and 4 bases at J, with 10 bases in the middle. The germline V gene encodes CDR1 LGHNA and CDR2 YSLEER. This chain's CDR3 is CASSQEVSDYNEQFF. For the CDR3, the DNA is TGCGCCAGCAGCCAAGAGGTATCAGATTACAATGAGCAGTTCTTC.

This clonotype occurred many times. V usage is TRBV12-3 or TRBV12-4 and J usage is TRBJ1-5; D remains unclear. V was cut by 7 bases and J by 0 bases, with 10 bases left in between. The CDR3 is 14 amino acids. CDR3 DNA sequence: TGTGCCAGCACAAGACTGAATAGCAATCAGCCCCAGCATTTT. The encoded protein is CASTRLNSNQPQHF.